One and the same sample provided the 30 T cell receptor beta chains below, sequenced in a study of cytomegalovirus exposure and HLA in healthy donors. The study ran its PCR with 60 Vbeta and 13 Jbeta primers. Produced via immunoSEQ multiplex PCR; TCRdb's table is partial and in-frame only. The data show under 200,000 clones, with about three quarters seen just once and about 2.6% held by the top ten. Input material: PBMCs. The receptors were sampled from a middle-aged woman in good health and CMV-seropositive.

This clone was detected only a few times. The J gene is TRBJ1-5, the V gene TRBV5-1, with D tentatively TRBD1 (6 bases). Germline lookup yields CDR1 SGHRS and CDR2 YFSETQ. The V and J ends lost 4 bases and 7 bases respectively, with 12 bases between them. The CDR3 extends over 13 amino acids. The CDR3 DNA reads as TGCGCCAGCAGCCAAGGGGGGGGCCAGCCCCAGCATTTT. This gives the protein CASSQGGGQPQHF.

The gene calls are TRBV5-6 and TRBJ2-2; 13 bases match TRBD2. Germline V lookup: CDR1 SGHDT, CDR2 YYEEEE. Trimming cost V 2 bases and J 6 bases; bases outside gene matches: 7. The CDR3 extends over 17 amino acids. This chain's CDR3 is CASSLRTSGSRAGELFF. CDR3 sequence (DNA): TGTGCCAGCAGCTTAAGGACTAGCGGGAGTAGGGCCGGGGAGCTGTTTTTT.

There are a few counts of this clone. The rearrangement uses TRBV4-1 and TRBJ2-6; D is possibly TRBD2 (7 bases). Trimming took 4 bases from V and 2 from J, leaving 9 bases between them. The CDR3 has 15 amino acids. The germline V gene encodes CDR1 MGHRA and CDR2 YSYEKL. DNA of the CDR3: TGCGCCAGCAGCCCGGGGGGCGCTGGGGCCAACGTCCTGACTTTC. Translated: CASSPGGAGANVLTF.

The rearrangement uses TRBV6-6 and TRBJ1-4, with D perhaps TRBD1 (5 bases). Germline loops: CDR1 MNHNY, CDR2 SVGAGI (reference sequence). This CDR3 region has 16 residues. Trimming cost V 3 bases and J 1 base, with 12 bases left between them. CDR3 in amino acids: CASSYMQGKTNEKLFF. The CDR3 region has the DNA TGTGCCAGCAGTTATATGCAGGGCAAAACTAATGAAAAACTGTTTTTT.

This chain connects TRBV19 to TRBJ2-3, with D perhaps TRBD1 (6 bases). The CDR3 spans 14 residues. V was cut by 4 bases and J by 3 bases, with 11 bases left in between. CDR1 LNHDA and CDR2 SQIVND come from the germline V gene (reference sequence). The CDR3 DNA is TGTGCCAGTAGTACCTCAGGGGTGACAGATACGCAGTATTTT. This gives the protein CASSTSGVTDTQYF.

This chain connects TRBV7-2 to TRBJ2-7; perhaps TRBD2 as D (6 bases). CDR1 is SGHTA, CDR2 FQGNSA, per germline. This CDR3 region has 13 residues. V lost 5 bases and J lost 2, with 10 bases in between. This CDR3 reads CASSAGGAYEQYF. DNA for the CDR3: TGTGCCAGCAGCGCCGGAGGGGCCTACGAGCAGTACTTC.

The J gene is TRBJ1-2, the V gene TRBV7-8, with 8 bases identical to TRBD1. The V segment lost 5 bases and the J segment 13 bases; nucleotides outside the gene matches: 12. CDR3 length: 13 residues. Germline-derived CDR1 and CDR2 are SGHVS and FQNEAQ. This chain's CDR3 is CASSMDRVGNFTF. The CDR3 DNA reads as TGTGCCAGCAGCATGGACAGGGTCGGGAACTTCACCTTC.

This CDR3 reads CSAPRTVEQFF. CDR3 bases: TGCAGTGCTCCGAGGACAGTTGAGCAGTTCTTC. The chain joins TRBV20-1 to TRBJ2-1; D possibly corresponds to TRBD1 (6 bases). The V gene lost 5 bases and the J gene lost 9 bases, with 11 bases spanning the gap. The CDR3 contains 11 residues. Germline V gives CDR1 DFQATT, CDR2 SNEGSKA (reference sequence).

The table lists this clone with a few counts. The J gene is TRBJ1-2, the V gene TRBV18; 7 nucleotides align to TRBD1. V trimming: 3 bases; J trimming: 5 bases; junction bases outside the gene matches: 9. The CDR3 consists of 15 residues. Germline CDR1 is KGHSH and CDR2 is LQKENI. CDR3 bases: TGTGCCAGCTCACCCCGACAGGGTCCCCCTTATGGCTACACCTTC. This encodes CASSPRQGPPYGYTF.

As DNA, the CDR3 is TGTGCCAGCTCACCGGGTGTAGCGGAAAAAGAGACCCAGTACTTC. Its translation is CASSPGVAEKETQYF. V gene TRBV18 combines with J gene TRBJ2-5, with D possibly TRBD2 on 6 matching bases. Germline V gene sequence: CDR1 KGHSH, CDR2 LQKENI. V lost 3 bases to trimming and J lost 3 bases, with 14 bases between them. The CDR3 sequence is 15 residues long.

The rearrangement joins TRBV11-2 to TRBJ2-7; weak D call: TRBD1 (5 bases). This CDR3 comprises 14 residues. V gave up 5 bases and J gave up 2 bases, with 13 bases separating them. The germline gives CDR1 SGHAT, CDR2 FQNNGV. CDR3 in amino acids: CASSLVGATYEQYF. The CDR3 DNA sequence: TGTGCCAGCAGCCTAGTAGGGGCTACCTACGAGCAGTACTTC.

This chain connects TRBV11-2 to TRBJ2-2; 11 positions match TRBD1. CDR1 is SGHAT and CDR2 is FQNNGV in the germline V gene. The CDR3 has 16 residues. J was trimmed by 6 bases and V by 3 bases; bases with no gene match: 6. CDR3 amino acids: CASSLRTGGRAGELFF. The CDR3 nucleotides read TGTGCCAGCAGCTTGAGGACAGGGGGCCGGGCCGGGGAGCTGTTTTTT.

This clone has only a few counts. The chain combines TRBV10-3 with TRBJ2-2, with D hard to call. CDR3 length: 15 residues. Germline V gives CDR1 ENHRY, CDR2 SYGVKD. Trimming pared 0 bases from V and 1 base from J, leaving 6 bases between. The CDR3 DNA reads as TGTGCCATCAGTGAGTCGAGGCAGAACACCGGGGAGCTGTTTTTT. This sequence encodes CAISESRQNTGELFF.

This chain connects TRBV5-1 to TRBJ2-5; a weak D match, TRBD1 (5 bases). The germline V and J ends were trimmed by 0 bases and 1 base, with 10 bases remaining between them. The V gene's germline CDR1 is SGHRS and CDR2 YFSETQ. This CDR3 is built from 15 residues. Here the CDR3 DNA reads TGCGCCAGCAGCTTGGACAGGCCGCCCCAAGAGACCCAGTACTTC. Translation gives CASSLDRPPQETQYF.

This sequence joins TRBV21-1 and TRBJ2-5; the table calls TRBD2, which could not be checked here. TRBV21-1 is recorded as a pseudogene. The CDR3 contains 15 residues. CDR3 coding DNA: TGTGCCAGCAGCACCTGGACTCAAAGACAAGAGACCCAGTACTTC. This codes for CASSTWTQRQETQYF.

The V call is TRBV9, the J call TRBJ2-1, with 8 bases that match TRBD2. The CDR3 totals 16 residues. With 4 bases clipped from V and 6 bases from J, the junction kept 12 bases outside the gene matches. CDR1 SGDLS and CDR2 YYNGEE come from the germline V gene. CDR3 nucleotides: TGTGCCAGCAGCATCCCCCTACAAGCGGGGGTCAATGAGCAGTTCTTC. It yields the protein CASSIPLQAGVNEQFF.

The gene calls are TRBV7-9 and TRBJ2-7; 7 bases agree with TRBD2. V lost 5 bases, J lost 4 bases, and 2 bases stayed unmatched. Germline V CDR1 and CDR2: SEHNR, FQNEAQ (reference sequence). The CDR3 extends over 12 amino acids. This CDR3 reads CASSPGGYEQYF. CDR3 coding DNA: TGTGCCAGCAGCCCGGGAGGATACGAGCAGTACTTC.

The chain carries TRBV30 and TRBJ2-5, with 8 bases lining up with TRBD1. The J call is doubtful: the DNA matches TRBJ2-7 better. Germline CDR1 GTSNPN, CDR2 SVGIG (reference sequence). This CDR3 is built from 12 residues. The CDR3 spells CAWSADRDEQYF. The CDR3 nucleotides are TGTGCCTGGAGTGCGGACAGGGACGAGCAGTACTTC.

The rearrangement joins TRBV6-1 to TRBJ1-4, with D unclear. Looked up from germline, CDR1 is MNHNS and CDR2 is SASEGT. This CDR3 is built from 15 residues. Trimming stripped 2 bases from V and 6 bases from J, with 13 bases between. Here the CDR3 DNA reads TGTGCCAGCAGTGAACGTGTCAGGTGGGATGAAAAACTGTTTTTT. Encoded protein: CASSERVRWDEKLFF.

The chain has TRBV30 and TRBJ2-7, with 14 bases matching TRBD2. The germline V gene encodes CDR1 GTSNPN and CDR2 SVGIG (reference sequence). This CDR3 is 17 amino acids long. V shed 2 bases and J 6 bases; nucleotides not matched to a gene: 12. The CDR3 nucleotides are TGTGCCTGGAGTCTCGGGACTAGCGGGAGCAGCGTAAGCGAGCAGTACTTC. Its translation: CAWSLGTSGSSVSEQYF.

This clone was seen only a few times. V and J are TRBV4-1 and TRBJ2-3, with D possibly matching TRBD1 (6 bases). The V end was cut by 0 bases, the J end by 2 bases, with 12 bases between. CDR1 is MGHRA and CDR2 is YSYEKL in the germline V gene. This CDR3 is built from 16 residues. The CDR3 DNA follows: TGCGCCAGCAGCCAAGAGGCAGGGGTTGCCACAGATACGCAGTATTTT. Protein sequence: CASSQEAGVATDTQYF.

As DNA, the CDR3 is TGTGCCAGTAGTATCCAGGGAAGCGGCACAGATACGCAGTATTTT. Its protein product is CASSIQGSGTDTQYF. V and J are TRBV19 and TRBJ2-3; TRBD1 is a possible D gene (5 bases). Germline CDR1 LNHDA, CDR2 SQIVND (reference sequence). V was trimmed by 3 bases and J by 1 base, leaving 11 bases between them. The CDR3 contains 15 residues.

The rearrangement uses TRBV29-1 and TRBJ2-6; a possible D gene is TRBD2 (5 bases). The germline gives CDR1 SQVTM, CDR2 ANQGSEA. Between the trimmed V and J ends, which lost 2 bases and 4 bases, there was a span of 9 bases. The CDR3 covers 14 residues. The CDR3 sequence: CSVESGGGANVLTF. The CDR3, as DNA: TGCAGCGTTGAATCTGGAGGAGGGGCCAACGTCCTGACTTTC.

To note about this clone: The junction shows a germline mismatch at one end, possibly a read error. J is TRBJ1-3 and V is TRBV7-2; possible D gene TRBD1, 6 bases. The CDR3 totals 15 residues. Per germline, CDR1 SGHTA and CDR2 FQGNSA. The CDR3 loop is CASTLRQESGNTIYF. DNA of the CDR3: TGTGCCAGCACCTTAAGACAGGAATCTGGAAACACCATATATTTT.

This chain connects TRBV21-1 to TRBJ1-6; the table's D call, TRBD1, has no DNA check behind it. TRBV21-1 constitutes a pseudogene. The CDR3 contains 17 residues. The CDR3 region is CASSNPGQGDKNSPLHF. CDR3 in DNA: TGTGCCAGCAGCAACCCGGGACAGGGCGACAAAAATTCACCCCTCCACTTT.

The V call is TRBV11-3, the J call TRBJ1-4, with 7 nucleotides matching TRBD1. J was trimmed by 12 bases and V by 5 bases; bases with no gene match: 9. This CDR3 is built from 13 residues. The germline V gene has CDR1 SGHNT and CDR2 YENEEA. The DNA of the CDR3 is TGTGCCAGCAGCCCGCGGAGAGGACAGGAACTGTTTTTT. As protein: CASSPRRGQELFF.

This sequence joins TRBV6-6 and TRBJ1-4; TRBD1 might be the D (5 bases). Per the germline V gene, CDR1 is MNHNY and CDR2 is SVGAGI (reference sequence). The CDR3 consists of 15 residues. The V end lost 5 bases, the J end lost 5 bases, and 15 bases lay between the germline ends. CDR3: CASSTSGTGNEKLFF. Written as DNA, the CDR3 is TGTGCCAGCAGTACTTCCGGGACTGGGAATGAAAAACTGTTTTTT.

The chain recombines TRBV6-5 with TRBJ1-2; possible D gene TRBD1, 5 bases. With 0 bases removed from V and 5 bases from J, the gap between germline ends came to 13 bases. Germline V gene sequence: CDR1 MNHEY, CDR2 SVGAGI. The CDR3 covers 15 residues. CDR3 in DNA: TGTGCCAGCAGTTACTCAGGGGTCGGAGCTTATGGCTACACCTTC. Its translation: CASSYSGVGAYGYTF.

The V gene is TRBV4-3, the J gene TRBJ2-3; 13 bases map to TRBD2. This CDR3 contains 19 residues. The V gene's germline CDR1 is LGHNA and CDR2 YSLEER. V lost 0 bases to trimming and J lost 3 bases; unmatched junction nucleotides: 9. This CDR3 reads CASSQDLITSGRATDTQYF. In DNA, the CDR3 is TGCGCCAGCAGCCAAGATCTCATAACTAGCGGGAGGGCAACAGATACGCAGTATTTT.

The chain has TRBV7-2 and TRBJ1-1, with D possibly being TRBD1 (5 bases). This CDR3 has 13 amino acids. In germline, CDR1 is SGHTA, CDR2 FQGNSA. The V end was cut by 0 bases, the J end by 11 bases, with 13 bases between. CDR3 loop: CASSLAESGAAFF. The CDR3 bases are TGTGCCAGCAGCTTAGCGGAGAGTGGGGCGGCTTTCTTT.